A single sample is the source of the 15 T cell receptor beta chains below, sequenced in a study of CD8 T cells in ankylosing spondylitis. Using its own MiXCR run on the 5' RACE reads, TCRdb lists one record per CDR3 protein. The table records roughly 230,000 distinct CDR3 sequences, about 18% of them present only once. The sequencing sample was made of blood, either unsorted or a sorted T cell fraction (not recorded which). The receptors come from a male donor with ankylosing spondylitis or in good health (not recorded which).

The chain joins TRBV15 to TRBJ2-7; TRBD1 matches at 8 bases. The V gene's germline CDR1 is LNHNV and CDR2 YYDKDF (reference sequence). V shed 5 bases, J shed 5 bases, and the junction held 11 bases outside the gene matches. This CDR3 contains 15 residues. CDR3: CATSENRRGLDEQYF. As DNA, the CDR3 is TGTGCCACCAGCGAAAACCGCAGGGGGCTGGACGAGCAGTACTTC.

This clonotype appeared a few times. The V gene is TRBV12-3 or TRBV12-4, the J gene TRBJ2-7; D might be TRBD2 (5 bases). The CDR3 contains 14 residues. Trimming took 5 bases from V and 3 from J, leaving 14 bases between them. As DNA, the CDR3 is TGTGCCAGCAGTCACCTAGCTTATGACTACGAGCAGTACTTC. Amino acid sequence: CASSHLAYDYEQYF.

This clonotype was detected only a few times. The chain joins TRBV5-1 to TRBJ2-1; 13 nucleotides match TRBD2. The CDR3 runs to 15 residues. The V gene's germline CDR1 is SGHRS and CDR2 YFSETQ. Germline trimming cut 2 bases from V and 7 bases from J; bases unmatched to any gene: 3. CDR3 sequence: CASSLTSGRGNEQFF. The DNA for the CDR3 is TGCGCCAGCAGCTTAACTAGCGGGAGGGGAAATGAGCAGTTCTTC.

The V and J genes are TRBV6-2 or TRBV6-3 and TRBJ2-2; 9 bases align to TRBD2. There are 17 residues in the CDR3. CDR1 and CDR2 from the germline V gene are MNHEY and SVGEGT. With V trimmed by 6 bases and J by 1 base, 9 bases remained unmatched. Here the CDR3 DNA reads TGTGCCAGCAGCGACGGGACTAGCCTTGGGAACACCGGGGAGCTGTTTTTT. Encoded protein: CASSDGTSLGNTGELFF.

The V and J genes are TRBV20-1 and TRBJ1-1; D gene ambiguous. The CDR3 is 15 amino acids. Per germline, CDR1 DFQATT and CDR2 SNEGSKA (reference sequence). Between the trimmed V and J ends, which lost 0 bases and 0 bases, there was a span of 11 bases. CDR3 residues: CSARDPGIMNTEAFF. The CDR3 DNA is TGCAGTGCTAGAGACCCGGGCATCATGAACACTGAAGCTTTCTTT.

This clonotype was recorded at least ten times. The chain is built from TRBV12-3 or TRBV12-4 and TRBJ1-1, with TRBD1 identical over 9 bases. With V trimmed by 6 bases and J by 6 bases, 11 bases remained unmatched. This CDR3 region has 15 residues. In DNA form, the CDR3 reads TGTGCCAGCAGCTATAAAACAGGGGGCGACCCTGAAGCTTTCTTT. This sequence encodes CASSYKTGGDPEAFF.

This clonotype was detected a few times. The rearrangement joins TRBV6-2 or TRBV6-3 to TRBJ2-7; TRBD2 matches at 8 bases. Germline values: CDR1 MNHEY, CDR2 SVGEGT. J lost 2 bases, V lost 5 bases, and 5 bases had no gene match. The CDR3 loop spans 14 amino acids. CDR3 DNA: TGTGCCAGCAGTACCCGGGAGGGGGCCTACGAGCAGTACTTC. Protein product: CASSTREGAYEQYF.

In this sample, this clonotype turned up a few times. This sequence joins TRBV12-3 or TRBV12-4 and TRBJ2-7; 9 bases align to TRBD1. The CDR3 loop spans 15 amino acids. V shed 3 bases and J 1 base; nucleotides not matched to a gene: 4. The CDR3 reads CASSFGTGNSYEQYF. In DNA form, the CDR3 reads TGTGCCAGCAGTTTTGGGACAGGGAATTCCTACGAGCAGTACTTC.

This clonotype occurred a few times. CDR3 loop: CASSQDPGERNNQPQHF. CDR3 bases: TGCGCCAGCAGCCAAGATCCAGGGGAAAGGAACAATCAGCCCCAGCATTTT. This chain uses TRBV4-1 with TRBJ1-5, with a weak D call TRBD1 (6 bases). From germline, CDR1 is MGHRA and CDR2 YSYEKL. Trimming stripped 0 bases from V and 3 bases from J, with 15 bases between. The CDR3 contains 17 residues.

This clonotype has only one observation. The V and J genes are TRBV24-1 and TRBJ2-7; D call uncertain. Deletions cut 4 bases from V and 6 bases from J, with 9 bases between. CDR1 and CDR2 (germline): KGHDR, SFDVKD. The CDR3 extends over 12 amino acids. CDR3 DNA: TGTGCCACCAGTGAGGATCTAGGCGAGCAGTACTTC. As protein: CATSEDLGEQYF.

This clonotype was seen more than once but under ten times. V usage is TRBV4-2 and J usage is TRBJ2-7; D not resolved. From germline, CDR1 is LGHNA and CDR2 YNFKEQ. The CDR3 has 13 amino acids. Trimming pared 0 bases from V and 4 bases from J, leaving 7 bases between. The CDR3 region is CASSQDPQYEQYF. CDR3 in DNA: TGTGCCAGCAGCCAAGATCCGCAGTACGAGCAGTACTTC.

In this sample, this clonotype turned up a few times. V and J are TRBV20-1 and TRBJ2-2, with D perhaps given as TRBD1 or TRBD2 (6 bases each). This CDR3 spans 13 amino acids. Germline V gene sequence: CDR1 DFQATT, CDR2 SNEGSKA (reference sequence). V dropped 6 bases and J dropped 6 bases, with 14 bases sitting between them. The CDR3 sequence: CSAGNRDSGELFF. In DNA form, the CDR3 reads TGCAGTGCGGGAAACAGGGACTCCGGGGAGCTGTTTTTT.

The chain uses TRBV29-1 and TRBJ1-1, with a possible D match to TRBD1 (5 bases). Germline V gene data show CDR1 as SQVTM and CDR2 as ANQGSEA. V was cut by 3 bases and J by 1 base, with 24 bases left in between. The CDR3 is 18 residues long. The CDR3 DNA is TGCAGCGTTGATCAGACCCAGGGAATAGTTGGGGCGAACACTGAAGCTTTCTTT. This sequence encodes CSVDQTQGIVGANTEAFF.

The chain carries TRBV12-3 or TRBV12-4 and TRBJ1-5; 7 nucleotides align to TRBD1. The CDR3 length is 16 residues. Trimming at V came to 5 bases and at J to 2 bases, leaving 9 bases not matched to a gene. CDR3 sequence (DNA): TGTGCCAGCAGTCACCGGGACAGCAATGGCAATCAGCCCCAGCATTTT. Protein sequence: CASSHRDSNGNQPQHF.

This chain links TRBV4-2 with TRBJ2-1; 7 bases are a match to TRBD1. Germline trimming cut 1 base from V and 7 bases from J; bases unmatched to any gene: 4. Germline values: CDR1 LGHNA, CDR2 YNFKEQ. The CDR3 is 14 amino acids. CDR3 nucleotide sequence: TGTGCCAGCAGCCAAGTCTACAGGGGAAATGAGCAGTTCTTC. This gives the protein CASSQVYRGNEQFF.